This T cell receptor (beta chain) emerged from a study of T cell changes during pregnancy in multiple sclerosis. Looked up from germline, CDR1 is KGHSH and CDR2 is LQKENI. The CDR3 runs 16 residues. V lost 6 bases to trimming and J lost 1 base, with 18 bases between them. This clone occurred a few times. Clones were read by immunoSEQ multiplex PCR, and TCRdb kept only the in-frame ones, dropping some. The repertoire holds about 110,000 clones, with 80% to 95% as singletons. The receptor comes from a female donor with multiple sclerosis, enrolled in a pregnancy study. The V gene is TRBV18, the J gene TRBJ1-1; D is unresolved. Sequencing used peripheral blood, obtained in the third trimester of pregnancy. The CDR3 protein is CASSPPPRFKNTEAFF. CDR3 in DNA: TGTGCCAGCTCGCCTCCTCCCAGGTTTAAGAACACTGAAGCTTTCTTT.